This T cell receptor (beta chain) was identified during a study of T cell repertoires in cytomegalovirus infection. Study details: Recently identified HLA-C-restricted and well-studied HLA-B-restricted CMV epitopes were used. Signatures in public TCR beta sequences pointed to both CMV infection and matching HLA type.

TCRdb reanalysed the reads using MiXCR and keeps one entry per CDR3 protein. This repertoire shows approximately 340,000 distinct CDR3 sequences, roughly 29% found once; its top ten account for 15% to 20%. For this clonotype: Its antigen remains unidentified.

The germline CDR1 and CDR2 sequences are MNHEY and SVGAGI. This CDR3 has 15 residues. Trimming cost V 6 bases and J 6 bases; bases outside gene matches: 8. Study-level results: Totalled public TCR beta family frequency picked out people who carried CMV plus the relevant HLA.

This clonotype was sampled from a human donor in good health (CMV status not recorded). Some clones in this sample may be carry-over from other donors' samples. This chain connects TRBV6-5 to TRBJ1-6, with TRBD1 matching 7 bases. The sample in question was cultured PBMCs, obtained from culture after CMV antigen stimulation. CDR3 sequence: CASRSGGGLNSPLHF. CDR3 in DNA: TGTGCCAGCAGATCCGGAGGGGGCCTTAATTCACCCCTCCACTTT.